What follows are 27 T cell receptor beta chains derived from one specimen sequenced in a study of blood T cell repertoires in COVID-19. TCRdb's copy holds only in-frame clones and misses some; the assay was immunoSEQ multiplex PCR. The sample lists over 200,000 clones, approximately 80% seen once, with approximately 1.8% in the top ten. Input material: PBMCs or T cells enriched from blood (not recorded which). The receptors stem from a man aged 55 to 69 who had recovered from COVID-19.

The sample holds a few counts of this clone. The chain joins TRBV11-2 to TRBJ1-2, with 7 positions matching TRBD1. This CDR3 comprises 15 residues. CDR1 SGHAT and CDR2 FQNNGV come from the germline V gene. V gave up 3 bases and J gave up 3 bases; unmatched junction bases: 7. CDR3 amino acids: CASSFPDRTDYGYTF. The DNA of the CDR3 is TGTGCCAGCAGCTTTCCGGACAGGACCGACTATGGCTACACCTTC.

This chain uses TRBV19 with TRBJ1-5; 7 nucleotides align to TRBD1. Trimming removed 7 bases from V and 1 base from J; junction bases left unmatched: 7. CDR3 length: 15 residues. Germline V lookup: CDR1 LNHDA, CDR2 SQIVND (reference sequence). The CDR3 protein is CASKPGQASNQPQHF. In DNA, the CDR3 is TGTGCCAGTAAACCCGGACAGGCCAGCAATCAGCCCCAGCATTTT.

This rearrangement joins TRBV10-3 to TRBJ2-7; 9 nucleotides align to TRBD2. Germline loops: CDR1 ENHRY, CDR2 SYGVKD. This CDR3 is 14 amino acids long. Losses at the gene ends were 8 bases for V and 3 bases for J; bases not matched to a gene: 8. The CDR3 loop is CAIAISGGVYEQYF. The CDR3 DNA reads TGTGCCATCGCTATTAGCGGGGGTGTCTACGAGCAGTACTTC.

The chain is built from TRBV10-3 and TRBJ1-1; D call uncertain. The CDR3 contains 13 residues. The germline V and J ends were trimmed by 6 bases and 1 base, with 9 bases remaining between them. CDR1 is ENHRY and CDR2 is SYGVKD in the germline V gene. The CDR3 nucleotides are TGTGCCATCAGGGGTACTAAGAACACTGAAGCTTTCTTT. This codes for CAIRGTKNTEAFF.

This chain links TRBV6-2 or TRBV6-3 with TRBJ1-2, with no clear D. From germline, CDR1 is MNHEY and CDR2 SVGEGT. The CDR3 totals 20 residues. Trimming took 1 base from V and 3 from J, leaving 27 bases between them. The CDR3 sequence: CASSYWKRSEAEYNHYGYTF. CDR3 in DNA: TGTGCCAGCAGTTACTGGAAACGGTCAGAGGCCGAATACAACCACTATGGCTACACCTTC.

This chain joins TRBV7-2 and TRBJ2-3, with TRBD1 matching over 7 bases. The CDR3 is 15 residues long. After removal of 2 bases from V and 9 bases from J, the junction contained 11 bases not matched to a gene. The germline V gene encodes CDR1 SGHTA and CDR2 FQGNSA. This CDR3 is CASSLQIQGSLTQYF. In nucleotides, the CDR3 is TGTGCCAGCAGCTTACAAATACAGGGGAGTTTGACGCAGTATTTT.

This clone appeared a single time. This rearrangement joins TRBV5-6 to TRBJ1-1; no definite D call. Germline CDR1 and CDR2: SGHDT and YYEEEE. Trimming took off 1 base at V and 4 bases at J, with 11 bases between the two ends. This CDR3 contains 14 residues. CDR3 residues: CASSLLSGGTEAFF. The CDR3 nucleotides are TGTGCCAGCAGCTTGTTATCGGGTGGCACTGAAGCTTTCTTT.

This chain uses TRBV5-5 with TRBJ1-5; possibly TRBD1 for D (5 bases). This CDR3 is built from 14 residues. Germline CDR1 and CDR2: SGHKS and YYEKEE (reference sequence). Trimming took off 4 bases at V and 7 bases at J, with 15 bases between the two ends. Here the CDR3 DNA reads TGTGCCAGCAGCACCGGGGACCGGGGGCAGCCCCAGCATTTT. This translates into CASSTGDRGQPQHF. Variable domain in full (rest from reference TRBV5-5 and TRBJ1-5): DAGVTQSPTHLIKTRGQQVTLRCSPISGHKSVSWYQQVLGQGPQFIFQYYEKEERGRGNFPDRFSARQFPNYSSELNVNALLLGDSALYLCASSTGDRGQPQHFGDGTRLSIL.

The V gene is TRBV28, the J gene TRBJ1-2; no clear D gene. V was trimmed by 7 bases and J by 1 base, leaving 13 bases between them. Germline V CDR1 and CDR2: MDHEN, SYDVKM. The CDR3 totals 14 residues. As DNA, the CDR3 is TGTGCCAGCATTCAAGAACAGAGTAACTATGGCTACACCTTC. It specifies CASIQEQSNYGYTF.

This rearrangement joins TRBV2 to TRBJ1-2; 8 bases map to TRBD1. The J segment lost 8 bases and the V segment lost 2 bases, leaving 7 bases of the junction unmatched. Germline V CDR1 and CDR2: SNHLY, FYNNEI. The CDR3 length is 14 residues. The CDR3, as DNA: TGTGCCAGCAGTGAATGGCAGGGGGCGCGCGGCTACACCTTC. This codes for CASSEWQGARGYTF. Drawing the rest from reference TRBV2 and TRBJ1-2, the complete variable domain is EPEVTQTPSHQVTQMGQEVILRCVPISNHLYFYWYRQILGQKVEFLVSFYNNEISEKSEIFDDQFSVERPDGSNFTLKIRSTKLEDSAMYFCASSEWQGARGYTFGSGTRLTVV.

This chain connects TRBV28 to TRBJ2-3, with 7 bases aligning to TRBD1. CDR3 size: 11 residues. Germline CDR1 and CDR2: MDHEN and SYDVKM. After removal of 6 bases from V and 10 bases from J, the junction contained 4 bases not matched to a gene. This chain's CDR3 is CASRWTGPQYF. As DNA, the CDR3 is TGTGCCAGCAGGTGGACAGGTCCGCAGTATTTT.

The chain employs TRBV18 and TRBJ1-1; D is perhaps TRBD1 (6 bases). The CDR3 totals 14 residues. Germline V lookup: CDR1 KGHSH, CDR2 LQKENI. Trimming shortened V by 3 bases and J by 5 bases, and 13 bases separated the two germline ends. CDR3 nucleotide sequence: TGTGCCAGCTCACCGCAGGGGATCGGGACTGAAGCTTTCTTT. Its protein product is CASSPQGIGTEAFF.

The chain links TRBV4-3 to TRBJ2-1, with D maybe TRBD1 (5 bases). V shed 0 bases and J shed 3 bases, with 12 bases lying between them. Germline CDR1 is LGHNA and CDR2 is YSLEER. This CDR3 is 16 amino acids long. The CDR3 nucleotides read TGCGCCAGCAGCCAAGATAGTTGGGGCAGCTACAATGAGCAGTTCTTC. Translation gives CASSQDSWGSYNEQFF.

This clone came up once. The chain is built from TRBV11-2 and TRBJ1-1; maybe TRBD1 (5 bases). The V gene's germline CDR1 is SGHAT and CDR2 FQNNGV. V lost 2 bases and J lost 8, with 12 bases in between. The CDR3 runs to 13 residues. The chain's CDR3 is CASSLQGILEAFF. In nucleotides, the CDR3 is TGTGCCAGCAGCTTACAGGGAATCTTGGAAGCTTTCTTT.

The rearrangement joins TRBV19 to TRBJ1-2; D remains ambiguous. The V end was cut by 7 bases, the J end by 4 bases, with 16 bases between. The germline gives CDR1 LNHDA, CDR2 SQIVND (reference sequence). CDR3 length equals 14 residues. The CDR3 protein is CASNGREDGYGYTF. CDR3 nucleotide sequence: TGTGCCAGTAACGGGAGGGAGGATGGCTATGGCTACACCTTC.

The chain couples TRBV5-6 to TRBJ2-7, with TRBD1 matching 8 bases. CDR1 is SGHDT and CDR2 is YYEEEE in the germline V gene. The CDR3 spans 15 residues. V dropped 4 bases and J dropped 0; count of bases not matched to a gene: 6. The CDR3 DNA is TGTGCCAGCAGCGGGGGCAGGGGGCTCTCCTACGAGCAGTACTTC. Protein product: CASSGGRGLSYEQYF.

This chain uses TRBV19 with TRBJ1-5; TRBD1 aligns across 8 bases. From germline, CDR1 is LNHDA and CDR2 SQIVND (reference sequence). V shed 6 bases and J 6 bases; nucleotides not matched to a gene: 7. CDR3 length equals 14 residues. The DNA for the CDR3 is TGTGCCAGTAGGTCGACAGGGGCGGTTCAGCCCCAGCATTTT. It specifies CASRSTGAVQPQHF.

This clone was found once. The V and J genes are TRBV25-1 and TRBJ1-2, with 7 bases matching TRBD1. The J segment lost 7 bases and the V segment lost 4 bases, leaving 6 bases of the junction unmatched. The CDR3 totals 13 residues. Looked up from germline, CDR1 is MGHDK and CDR2 is SYGVNS. As DNA, the CDR3 is TGTGCCAGCAGTGCAGGGGGGATTTTTGGCTACACCTTC. Translated: CASSAGGIFGYTF.

CDR3 sequence (DNA): TGTGCCAGTAGTATAGTGCGGCTAGCTAACTATGGCTACACCTTC. Translation: CASSIVRLANYGYTF. The chain combines TRBV19 with TRBJ1-2; D call uncertain. V shed 1 base and J shed 0 bases, with 9 bases lying between them. Germline CDR1 and CDR2: LNHDA and SQIVND (reference sequence). The CDR3 contains 15 residues.

The V and J genes are TRBV3-1 (or the pseudogene TRBV3-2) and TRBJ2-3, with 9 nucleotides matching TRBD1. The V and J ends lost 5 bases and 1 base, in that order; junction bases with no gene match: 4. The CDR3 contains 15 residues. The germline V gene encodes CDR1 LGHDT and CDR2 YNNKEL (reference sequence). The CDR3 sequence is CASSFRDRGTDTQYF. The CDR3 region has the DNA TGTGCCAGCAGCTTCCGGGACAGGGGCACAGATACGCAGTATTTT.

This clone was counted only a few times. The chain is built from TRBV11-1 and TRBJ2-1; D is undetermined. Per the germline V gene, CDR1 is SGHAT and CDR2 is FQDESV (reference sequence). V lost 1 base and J 9 bases, leaving 4 bases between the germline ends. The CDR3 loop spans 11 amino acids. The CDR3 spells CASSLDSEQFF. The CDR3 region has the DNA TGTGCCAGCAGCTTAGACAGTGAGCAGTTCTTC.

The chain joins TRBV29-1 to TRBJ2-5; TRBD1 agrees at 11 bases. The CDR3 has 13 residues. Germline V gene data show CDR1 as SQVTM and CDR2 as ANQGSEA. V trimming: 6 bases; J trimming: 1 base; junction bases outside the gene matches: 1. The CDR3 is CSVGTGGQETQYF. In DNA form, the CDR3 reads TGCAGCGTGGGGACAGGGGGCCAAGAGACCCAGTACTTC.

The chain uses TRBV18 and TRBJ2-5; D gene uncertain. The CDR3 sequence is 11 residues long. Germline V gene data show CDR1 as KGHSH and CDR2 as LQKENI. V shed 6 bases and J shed 5 bases, with 7 bases lying between them. The CDR3 DNA reads as TGTGCCAGCTCCTGGCGGGAGACCCAGTACTTC. Its protein product is CASSWRETQYF.

This chain links TRBV27 with TRBJ2-7; 8 nucleotides align to TRBD1. The CDR3 extends over 15 amino acids. From germline, CDR1 is MNHEY and CDR2 SMNVEV (reference sequence). V was pared by 4 bases and J by 3 bases, with 8 bases of the junction left unmatched. The chain's CDR3 is CASSSLPGQGYEQYF. As DNA, the CDR3 is TGTGCCAGCAGTTCCCTCCCAGGACAGGGCTACGAGCAGTACTTC.

The gene calls are TRBV19 and TRBJ2-6; maybe TRBD2 (5 bases). The CDR3 contains 15 residues. V lost 4 bases and J 2 bases, leaving 9 bases between the germline ends. Per the germline V gene, CDR1 is LNHDA and CDR2 is SQIVND (reference sequence). CDR3 DNA: TGTGCCAGTAGTAAAGGACTGACTGGGGCCAACGTCCTGACTTTC. Its translation is CASSKGLTGANVLTF.

This clone was counted only a few times. The chain is built from TRBV6-4 and TRBJ1-5; 7 nucleotides agree with TRBD1. Germline lookup yields CDR1 MRHNA and CDR2 SNTAGT. V shed 10 bases, J shed 0 bases, and the junction held 6 bases outside the gene matches. CDR3 length: 14 amino acids. In DNA, the CDR3 is TGTGCCATTAGACAGGGTCCTAGCAATCAGCCCCAGCATTTT. This translates into CAIRQGPSNQPQHF.

The J gene is TRBJ1-2, the V gene TRBV7-8, with 9 bases that match TRBD1. The germline CDR1 and CDR2 sequences are SGHVS and FQNEAQ. The CDR3 runs to 14 residues. The ends lost 5 bases at V and 4 bases at J; junction bases unmatched: 5. This CDR3 reads CASSLRDRAYGYTF. DNA for the CDR3: TGTGCCAGCAGCCTCCGGGACAGGGCCTATGGCTACACCTTC.